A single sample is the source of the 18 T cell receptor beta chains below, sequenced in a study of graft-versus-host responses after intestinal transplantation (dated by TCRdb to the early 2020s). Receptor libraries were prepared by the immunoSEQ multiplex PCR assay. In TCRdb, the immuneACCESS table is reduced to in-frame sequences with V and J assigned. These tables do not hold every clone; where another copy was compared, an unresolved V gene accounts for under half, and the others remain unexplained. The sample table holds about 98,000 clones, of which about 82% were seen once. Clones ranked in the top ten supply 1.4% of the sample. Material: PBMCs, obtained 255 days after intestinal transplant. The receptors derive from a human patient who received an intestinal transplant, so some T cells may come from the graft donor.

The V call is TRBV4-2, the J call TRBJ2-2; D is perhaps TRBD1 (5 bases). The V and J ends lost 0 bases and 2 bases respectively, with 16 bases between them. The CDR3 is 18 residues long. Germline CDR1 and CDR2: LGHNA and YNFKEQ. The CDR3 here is CASSQDPLQGFNTGELFF. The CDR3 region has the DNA TGTGCCAGCAGCCAAGATCCCCTCCAGGGCTTTAACACCGGGGAGCTGTTTTTT.

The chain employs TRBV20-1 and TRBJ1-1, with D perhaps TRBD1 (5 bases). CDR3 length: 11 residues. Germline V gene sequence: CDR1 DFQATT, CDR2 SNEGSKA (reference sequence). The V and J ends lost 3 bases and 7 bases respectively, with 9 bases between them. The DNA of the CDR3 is TGCAGTGCTAGGTGGGACCTTGAAGCTTTCTTT. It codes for CSARWDLEAFF.

The CDR3 region has the DNA TGCGCCAGCAGCTTGGGGGACGGCTACTATGGCTACACCTTC. This sequence encodes CASSLGDGYYGYTF. This chain uses TRBV5-1 with TRBJ1-2; TRBD1 is a possible D gene (5 bases). Germline-derived CDR1 and CDR2 are SGHRS and YFSETQ. This CDR3 has 14 amino acids. Trimming removed 0 bases from V and 3 bases from J, with 9 bases in between.

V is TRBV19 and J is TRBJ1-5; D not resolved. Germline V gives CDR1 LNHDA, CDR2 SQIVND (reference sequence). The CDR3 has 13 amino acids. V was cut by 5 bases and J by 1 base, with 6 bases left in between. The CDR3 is CASSSQSNQPQHF. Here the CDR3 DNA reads TGTGCCAGTAGTTCCCAGAGCAATCAGCCCCAGCATTTT.

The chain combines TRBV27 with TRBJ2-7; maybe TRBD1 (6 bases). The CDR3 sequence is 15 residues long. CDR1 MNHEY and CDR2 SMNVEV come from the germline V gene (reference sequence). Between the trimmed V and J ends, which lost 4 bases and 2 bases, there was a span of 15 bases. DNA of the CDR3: TGTGCCAGCAGTTCGTTTGGGGGCTCTACCTACGAGCAGTACTTC. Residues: CASSSFGGSTYEQYF.

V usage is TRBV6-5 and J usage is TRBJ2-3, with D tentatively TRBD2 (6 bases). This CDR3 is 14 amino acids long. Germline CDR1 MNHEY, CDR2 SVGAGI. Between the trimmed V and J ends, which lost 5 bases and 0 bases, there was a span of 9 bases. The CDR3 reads CASSGGTSTDTQYF. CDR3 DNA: TGTGCCAGCAGTGGGGGGACTAGCACAGATACGCAGTATTTT.

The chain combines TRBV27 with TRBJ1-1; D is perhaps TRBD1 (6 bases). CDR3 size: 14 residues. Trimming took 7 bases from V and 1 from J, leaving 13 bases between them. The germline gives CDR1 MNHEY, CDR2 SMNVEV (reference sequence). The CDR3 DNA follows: TGTGCCAGCACTCCCGGGACACCGAACACTGAAGCTTTCTTT. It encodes CASTPGTPNTEAFF.

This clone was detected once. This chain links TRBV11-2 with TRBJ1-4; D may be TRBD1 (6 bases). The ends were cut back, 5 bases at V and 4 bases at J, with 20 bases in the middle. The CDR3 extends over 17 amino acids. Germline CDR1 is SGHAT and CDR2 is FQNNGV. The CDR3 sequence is CASSPGRTGWDNEKLFF. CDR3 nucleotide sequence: TGTGCCAGCAGCCCCGGGAGAACAGGGTGGGATAATGAAAAACTGTTTTTT.

In nucleotides, the CDR3 is TGTGCCAGCACCAGTAGCGGGTACCCCTACGAGCAGTACTTC. Translated: CASTSSGYPYEQYF. The J gene is TRBJ2-7, the V gene TRBV11-2; 7 bases agree with TRBD2. The CDR3 runs 14 residues. Trimming took 7 bases from V and 2 from J; bases not matched to a gene: 8. Germline CDR1 SGHAT, CDR2 FQNNGV.

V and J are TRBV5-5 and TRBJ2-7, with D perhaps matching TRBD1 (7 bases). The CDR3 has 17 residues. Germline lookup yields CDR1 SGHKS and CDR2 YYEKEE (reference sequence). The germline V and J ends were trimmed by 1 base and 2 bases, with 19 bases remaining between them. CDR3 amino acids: CASSLLRGQHDPYEQYV. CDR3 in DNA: TGTGCCAGCAGCTTGTTGCGGGGACAGCACGACCCCTACGAGCAGTACGTC.

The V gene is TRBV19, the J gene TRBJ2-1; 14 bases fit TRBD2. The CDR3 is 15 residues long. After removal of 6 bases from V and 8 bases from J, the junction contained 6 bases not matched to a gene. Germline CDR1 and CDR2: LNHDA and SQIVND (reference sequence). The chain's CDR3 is CASRVGLAGVDEQFF. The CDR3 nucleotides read TGTGCCAGTAGAGTGGGACTAGCGGGAGTGGATGAGCAGTTCTTC.

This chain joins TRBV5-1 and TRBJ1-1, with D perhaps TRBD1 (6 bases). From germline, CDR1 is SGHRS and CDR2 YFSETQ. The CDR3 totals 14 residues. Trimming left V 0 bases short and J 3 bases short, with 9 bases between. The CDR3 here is CASSLGTGYTEAFF. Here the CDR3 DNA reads TGCGCCAGCAGCTTGGGTACAGGGTACACTGAAGCTTTCTTT.

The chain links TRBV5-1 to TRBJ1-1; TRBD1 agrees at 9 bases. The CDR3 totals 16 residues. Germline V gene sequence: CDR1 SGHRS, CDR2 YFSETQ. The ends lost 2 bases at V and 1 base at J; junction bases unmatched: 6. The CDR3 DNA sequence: TGCGCCAGCAGCTTACCGGGACAGGGAAAGAACACTGAAGCTTTCTTT. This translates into CASSLPGQGKNTEAFF.

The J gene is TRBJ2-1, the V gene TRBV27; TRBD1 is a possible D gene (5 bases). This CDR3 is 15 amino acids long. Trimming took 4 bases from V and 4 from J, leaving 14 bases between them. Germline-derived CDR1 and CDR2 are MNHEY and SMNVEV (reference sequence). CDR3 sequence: CASSYGDRQYNEQFF. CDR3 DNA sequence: TGTGCCAGCAGTTACGGTGACAGACAGTACAATGAGCAGTTCTTC.

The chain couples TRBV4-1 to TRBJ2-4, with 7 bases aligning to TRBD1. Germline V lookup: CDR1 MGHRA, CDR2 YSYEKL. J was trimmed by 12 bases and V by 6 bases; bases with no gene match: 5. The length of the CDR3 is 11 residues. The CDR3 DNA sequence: TGCGCCAGCAGGGACGGGACAGCTCAGTACTTC. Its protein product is CASRDGTAQYF.

CDR3 sequence reads: CASSLEPSSGNTIYF. For the CDR3, the DNA is TGTGCCAGCAGCTTAGAGCCGAGCTCTGGAAACACCATATATTTT. The gene calls are TRBV7-6 and TRBJ1-3; D gene uncertain. Trimming shortened V by 1 base and J by 0 bases, and 7 bases separated the two germline ends. The germline V gene has CDR1 SGHVS and CDR2 FNYEAQ. CDR3 length equals 15 residues.

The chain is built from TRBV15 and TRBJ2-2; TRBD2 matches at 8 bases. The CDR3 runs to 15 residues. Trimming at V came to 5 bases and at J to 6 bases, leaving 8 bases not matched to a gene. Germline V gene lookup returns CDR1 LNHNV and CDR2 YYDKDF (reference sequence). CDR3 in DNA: TGTGCCACCAGCCCCGGATTAGCGGGACCCGGGGAGCTGTTTTTT. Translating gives CATSPGLAGPGELFF.

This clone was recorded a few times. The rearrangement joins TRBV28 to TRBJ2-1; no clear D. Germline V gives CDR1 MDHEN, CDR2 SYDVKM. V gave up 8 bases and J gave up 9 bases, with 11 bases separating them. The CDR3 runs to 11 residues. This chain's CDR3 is CASSLGFEQFF. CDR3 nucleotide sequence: TGTGCCAGCTCCCTAGGCTTTGAGCAGTTCTTC. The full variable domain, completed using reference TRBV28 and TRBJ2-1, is DVKVTQSSRYLVKRTGEKVFLECVQDMDHENMFWYRQDPGLGLRLIYFSYDVKMKEKGDIPEGYSVSREKKERFSLILESASTNQTSMYLCASSLGFEQFFGPGTRLTVL.